The 18 T cell receptor beta chains below were found in one sample sequenced in a study of shared clonotypes between healthy human individuals. Clones were sequenced by immunoSEQ multiplex PCR, and TCRdb holds only the in-frame ones, with some missing. Altogether about 100,000 clones are present, around 68% being singletons, with the ten largest covering approximately 46%. Sequencing was performed on memory CD8+ T cells sorted from blood. The subset was: CD45RO+ cells pooled with CCR7-negative TemRA cells. These receptor sequences come from a man in his thirties or forties in good health.

This sequence joins TRBV7-9 and TRBJ2-7; D is perhaps TRBD1 (7 bases). CDR3 length equals 15 residues. CDR1 and CDR2 from the germline V gene are SEHNR and FQNEAQ (reference sequence). V was pared by 1 base and J by 3 bases, with 13 bases between. The CDR3 region is CASSLVRGQSYEQYF. For the CDR3, the DNA is TGTGCCAGCAGCTTAGTGCGGGGACAGAGCTACGAGCAGTACTTC.

This clone was counted a few times. The CDR3 DNA sequence: TGTGCCAGCAGTGAAGCGGGAGAACCCTACAATGAGCAGTTCTTC. It is translated as CASSEAGEPYNEQFF. J is TRBJ2-1 and V is TRBV6-1, with D possibly matching TRBD2 (5 bases). Germline V gene lookup returns CDR1 MNHNS and CDR2 SASEGT. CDR3 length: 15 amino acids. V was clipped by 0 bases and J by 2 bases, with 8 bases between them.

The chain couples TRBV7-2 to TRBJ1-2; TRBD1 is a possible D gene (6 bases). Germline V gene lookup returns CDR1 SGHTA and CDR2 FQGNSA. Trimming pared 3 bases from V and 7 bases from J, leaving 15 bases between. This CDR3 contains 14 residues. The DNA of the CDR3 is TGTGCCAGCAGCTTTACAATACAGGGTACTGGCTACACCTTC. Its protein is CASSFTIQGTGYTF.

The chain uses TRBV21-1 and TRBJ2-1; the DNA was not compared with TRBD2, the D call given in the table. TRBV21-1 is given as a pseudogene. The CDR3 has 16 residues. CDR3 sequence: CASSSVIEAGQIEQFF. The CDR3 region has the DNA TGTGCCAGCAGCTCTGTAATCGAAGCGGGCCAAATTGAGCAGTTCTTC.

The chain is built from TRBV15 and TRBJ1-5, with D unresolved. Per the germline V gene, CDR1 is LNHNV and CDR2 is YYDKDF (reference sequence). V was cut by 5 bases and J by 2 bases, with 16 bases left in between. This CDR3 contains 16 residues. CDR3 nucleotides: TGTGCCACCAGCGACGGGGAGCCTCTCGGCAATCAGCCCCAGCATTTT. It encodes CATSDGEPLGNQPQHF.

This clone occurred once. The chain has TRBV7-2 and TRBJ1-5, with no clear D. Germline V lookup: CDR1 SGHTA, CDR2 FQGNSA. The CDR3 has 12 residues. The V end lost 11 bases, the J end lost 1 base, and 9 bases lay between the germline ends. CDR3 region: CAGGWSNQPQHF. The DNA for the CDR3 is TGTGCCGGAGGGTGGAGCAATCAGCCCCAGCATTTT.

V is TRBV6-1 and J is TRBJ1-5; 8 positions match TRBD1. The length of the CDR3 is 15 residues. Germline V lookup: CDR1 MNHNS, CDR2 SASEGT. V shed 6 bases and J 5 bases; nucleotides not matched to a gene: 9. The CDR3 DNA follows: TGTGCCAGCAGAGCCGGAGCAGGGGGCGATCAGCCCCAGCATTTT. Encoded protein: CASRAGAGGDQPQHF.

The chain joins TRBV29-1 to TRBJ2-7, with D possibly being TRBD1 or TRBD2 (5 bases each). The CDR3 consists of 13 residues. Germline V gene lookup returns CDR1 SQVTM and CDR2 ANQGSEA. V shed 7 bases and J shed 6 bases, with 19 bases lying between them. CDR3 amino acids: CSAGAEANSEQYF. The CDR3 DNA reads TGCAGCGCCGGGGCCGAGGCGAATAGCGAGCAGTACTTC.

The genes are TRBV5-1 and TRBJ1-4, with 12 bases that match TRBD1. V was pared by 0 bases and J by 4 bases, with 4 bases of the junction left unmatched. Per the germline V gene, CDR1 is SGHRS and CDR2 is YFSETQ. The CDR3 covers 17 residues. In nucleotides, the CDR3 is TGCGCCAGCAGCTTGGCCGGGACAGGGGGCGTTAATGAAAAACTGTTTTTT. Translating it yields CASSLAGTGGVNEKLFF.

V gene TRBV15 combines with J gene TRBJ1-5, with a weak D call TRBD1 (5 bases). This CDR3 is built from 17 residues. The ends were cut back, 3 bases at V and 2 bases at J, with 17 bases in the middle. In germline, CDR1 is LNHNV, CDR2 YYDKDF (reference sequence). In nucleotides, the CDR3 is TGTGCCACCAGCAGCCATCAGGGTATTAGGGGCAATCAGCCCCAGCATTTT. Protein product: CATSSHQGIRGNQPQHF.

The chain combines TRBV27 with TRBJ1-2; no firm D call. The V end was cut by 5 bases, the J end by 1 base, with 17 bases between. The CDR3 loop spans 16 amino acids. Germline assignment: CDR1 MNHEY and CDR2 SMNVEV (reference sequence). The CDR3 region is CASSLLGSGNNYGYTF. CDR3 bases: TGTGCCAGCAGTCTCCTCGGGTCCGGCAATAACTATGGCTACACCTTC.

V and J are TRBV11-2 and TRBJ1-1; D call uncertain. Germline CDR1 is SGHAT and CDR2 is FQNNGV. With 1 base removed from V and 1 base from J, the gap between germline ends came to 4 bases. The CDR3 extends over 13 amino acids. Written as DNA, the CDR3 is TGTGCCAGCAGCTTAGTCACGAACACTGAAGCTTTCTTT. Translated: CASSLVTNTEAFF.

This sequence joins TRBV28 and TRBJ2-7; D is unresolved. This CDR3 is 12 amino acids long. The germline V gene encodes CDR1 MDHEN and CDR2 SYDVKM. With 6 bases removed from V and 1 base from J, the gap between germline ends came to 7 bases. The CDR3 protein is CASRPRSYEQYF. CDR3 DNA: TGTGCCAGCAGGCCCAGGTCCTACGAGCAGTACTTC.

This clone occurred once. The genes are TRBV7-2 and TRBJ2-7, with a possible D match to TRBD1 (6 bases). CDR1 SGHTA and CDR2 FQGNSA come from the germline V gene. V was trimmed by 5 bases and J by 7 bases, leaving 18 bases between them. CDR3 length: 14 amino acids. The CDR3 sequence: CASSLVTGSKEQYF. CDR3 bases: TGTGCCAGCAGCCTCGTAACAGGGTCTAAGGAGCAGTACTTC.

The chain has TRBV28 and TRBJ1-1; D is possibly TRBD1 (5 bases). From germline, CDR1 is MDHEN and CDR2 SYDVKM. Between the trimmed V and J ends, which lost 7 bases and 1 base, there was a span of 16 bases. The CDR3 is 15 residues long. DNA of the CDR3: TGTGCCAGCATTCCCTGGGGCACGACGAACACTGAAGCTTTCTTT. Translating it yields CASIPWGTTNTEAFF.

This sequence joins TRBV5-6 and TRBJ2-3; 14 nucleotides align to TRBD2. After removal of 4 bases from V and 7 bases from J, the junction contained 5 bases not matched to a gene. The CDR3 length is 15 residues. The V gene's germline CDR1 is SGHDT and CDR2 YYEEEE. CDR3 in DNA: TGTGCCAGCAGCATGGGACTAGCGGGGGATAATACGCAGTATTTT. It specifies CASSMGLAGDNTQYF.

This clone occurred a few times. The chain uses TRBV5-6 and TRBJ2-1; D gene uncertain. Trimming removed 0 bases from V and 6 bases from J, with 16 bases in between. CDR3 length: 16 amino acids. Per germline, CDR1 SGHDT and CDR2 YYEEEE. This CDR3 reads CASSLGYARSGNEQFF. CDR3 DNA: TGTGCCAGCAGCTTGGGGTACGCCAGGTCTGGCAATGAGCAGTTCTTC.

This sequence joins TRBV15 and TRBJ2-2; D ambiguous. V lost 5 bases and J lost 4, with 11 bases in between. Germline V gives CDR1 LNHNV, CDR2 YYDKDF (reference sequence). The CDR3 spans 14 residues. The CDR3 DNA is TGTGCCACCAGCGGCGACTCACCCACCGGGGAGCTGTTTTTT. Translating it yields CATSGDSPTGELFF.